These 32 T cell receptor beta chains were sequenced from one sample in a study of blood T cell repertoires in COVID-19. Using immunoSEQ multiplex PCR, the repertoire was profiled, and TCRdb retains in-frame clones only, with some absent. The table records more than 95,000 clones, about four fifths of them present only once. The sequencing input was peripheral blood. The receptor source for this set is a woman in her seventies with acute or convalescent COVID-19.

This chain uses TRBV7-9 with TRBJ1-3; D not certain. Germline CDR1 SEHNR, CDR2 FQNEAQ (reference sequence). Trimming left V 8 bases short and J 1 base short, with 15 bases between. This CDR3 contains 15 residues. The CDR3, as DNA: TGTGCCAGCGGAGATGCCACCCAATCTGGAAACACCATATATTTT. Translation: CASGDATQSGNTIYF.

A single count supports this clone. J is TRBJ2-2 and V is TRBV10-3; 10 bases agree with TRBD1. The CDR3 runs to 16 residues. The ends lost 4 bases at V and 6 bases at J; junction bases unmatched: 8. Per germline, CDR1 ENHRY and CDR2 SYGVKD. This chain's CDR3 is CAISGRTGGGAGELFF. CDR3 in DNA: TGTGCCATCAGTGGGAGGACAGGGGGAGGTGCCGGGGAGCTGTTTTTT.

CDR3: CASQGQVNTEAFF. CDR3 sequence (DNA): TGTGCCAGCCAGGGACAGGTGAACACTGAAGCTTTCTTT. The chain carries TRBV6-5 and TRBJ1-1; 8 bases are a match to TRBD1. There are 13 residues in the CDR3. Germline assignment: CDR1 MNHEY and CDR2 SVGAGI. The junction had 2 bases not matched to a gene; V was cut back by 8 bases and J by 0 bases.

The chain combines TRBV18 with TRBJ2-1; 8 bases match TRBD2. The germline gives CDR1 KGHSH, CDR2 LQKENI. V dropped 0 bases and J dropped 4; count of bases not matched to a gene: 5. This CDR3 has 16 amino acids. The CDR3 nucleotides are TGTGCCAGCTCACCACCTAGCGGGACTCAATACAATGAGCAGTTCTTC. Its protein product is CASSPPSGTQYNEQFF.

The chain couples TRBV15 to TRBJ1-3, with TRBD1 as a possible D gene (5 bases). The V end was cut by 0 bases, the J end by 0 bases, with 12 bases between. Germline assignment: CDR1 LNHNV and CDR2 YYDKDF (reference sequence). CDR3 length: 17 residues. For the CDR3, the DNA is TGTGCCACCAGCAGAGATCTGCGACAGAACTCTGGAAACACCATATATTTT. Amino acids: CATSRDLRQNSGNTIYF. Filled out from reference TRBV15 and TRBJ1-3, the complete variable domain reads DAMVIQNPRYQVTQFGKPVTLSCSQTLNHNVMYWYQQKSSQAPKLLFHYYDKDFNNEADTPDNFQSRRPNTSFCFLDIRSPGLGDTAMYLCATSRDLRQNSGNTIYFGEGSWLTVV.

The chain employs TRBV19 and TRBJ1-2; maybe TRBD1 (5 bases). CDR1 and CDR2 (germline): LNHDA, SQIVND (reference sequence). The CDR3 covers 15 residues. Trimming left V 2 bases short and J 2 bases short, with 12 bases between. The CDR3 sequence is CASSILSQGNYGYTF. CDR3 DNA: TGTGCCAGTAGTATACTCTCCCAGGGAAACTATGGCTACACCTTC. The full variable domain, with the rest looked up from reference TRBV19 and TRBJ1-2, is DGGITQSPKYLFRKEGQNVTLSCEQNLNHDAMYWYRQDPGQGLRLIYYSQIVNDFQKGDIAEGYSVSREKKESFPLTVTSAQKNPTAFYLCASSILSQGNYGYTFGSGTRLTVV.

The chain employs TRBV5-6 and TRBJ1-3, with 8 bases matching TRBD1. Trimming removed 4 bases from V and 7 bases from J; junction bases left unmatched: 10. The CDR3 spans 15 residues. Looked up from germline, CDR1 is SGHDT and CDR2 is YYEEEE. CDR3 nucleotide sequence: TGTGCCAGCAGCGCCGACAGGGGAGTGAGGAACACCATATATTTT. Translated: CASSADRGVRNTIYF.

The chain employs TRBV19 and TRBJ1-4; D is ambiguous. CDR1 and CDR2 (germline): LNHDA, SQIVND (reference sequence). Trimming took off 0 bases at V and 8 bases at J, with 7 bases between the two ends. The CDR3 loop spans 13 amino acids. Here the CDR3 reads CASSIDISEKLFF. The CDR3 region has the DNA TGTGCCAGTAGTATAGATATTAGCGAAAAACTGTTTTTT.

A few counts support this clone. This chain links TRBV28 with TRBJ1-6; 7 bases line up with TRBD1. CDR3 length: 14 amino acids. The V gene end was trimmed by 6 bases and the J gene end by 3 bases; junction bases not matched to a gene: 2. The germline V gene encodes CDR1 MDHEN and CDR2 SYDVKM. The CDR3 loop reads CASRRDSYNSPLHF. DNA of the CDR3: TGTGCCAGCAGAAGGGACAGCTATAATTCACCCCTCCACTTT.

The chain has TRBV5-1 and TRBJ2-7; 8 bases agree with TRBD2. Germline assignment: CDR1 SGHRS and CDR2 YFSETQ. The CDR3 contains 17 residues. V dropped 1 base and J dropped 0; count of bases not matched to a gene: 9. The CDR3 sequence is CASSLFSGDLSSYEQYF. In nucleotides, the CDR3 is TGCGCCAGCAGCTTGTTTAGCGGGGACCTAAGCTCCTACGAGCAGTACTTC.

This clone has a handful of counts. The chain links TRBV12-3 or TRBV12-4 to TRBJ1-2, with D uncertain. Between the trimmed V and J ends, which lost 3 bases and 6 bases, there was a span of 11 bases. The CDR3 runs 13 residues. The CDR3 reads CASSFGPLDGYTF. The CDR3 DNA reads as TGTGCCAGCAGTTTCGGTCCCCTCGATGGCTACACCTTC.

J is TRBJ2-2 and V is TRBV30; TRBD1 is a possible D gene (5 bases). V was clipped by 4 bases and J by 4 bases, with 13 bases between them. The CDR3 contains 14 residues. Germline V lookup: CDR1 GTSNPN, CDR2 SVGIG (reference sequence). The CDR3 DNA follows: TGTGCCTGGAAAGGGGATACGAGCACCGGGGAGCTGTTTTTT. This sequence encodes CAWKGDTSTGELFF.

This chain links TRBV4-3 with TRBJ2-5; 10 bases agree with TRBD2. Germline V gene data show CDR1 as LGHNA and CDR2 as YSLEER. The CDR3 is made up of 15 amino acids. V dropped 4 bases and J dropped 0; count of bases not matched to a gene: 2. This CDR3 is CASSPGTSDQETQYF. CDR3 nucleotide sequence: TGCGCCAGCAGCCCCGGGACTAGCGACCAAGAGACCCAGTACTTC.

V gene TRBV5-6 combines with J gene TRBJ2-7, with 8 bases fitting TRBD1. Germline V gene lookup returns CDR1 SGHDT and CDR2 YYEEEE. V was pared by 0 bases and J by 3 bases, with 2 bases of the junction left unmatched. The length of the CDR3 is 14 residues. The chain's CDR3 is CASSLEGQGYEQYF. The CDR3 nucleotides are TGTGCCAGCAGCTTGGAAGGACAGGGCTACGAGCAGTACTTC.

The gene calls are TRBV11-2 and TRBJ1-4; TRBD1 aligns across 7 bases. CDR1 and CDR2 from the germline V gene are SGHAT and FQNNGV. V shed 0 bases, J shed 2 bases, and the junction held 9 bases outside the gene matches. The CDR3 is made up of 18 amino acids. The CDR3 reads CASSLDLQGIGTNEKLFF. Here the CDR3 DNA reads TGTGCCAGCAGCTTAGACTTACAGGGGATCGGGACTAATGAAAAACTGTTTTTT.

This chain connects TRBV2 to TRBJ1-3; no clear D gene. Trimming stripped 5 bases from V and 0 bases from J, with 11 bases between. The CDR3 consists of 15 residues. Germline CDR1 and CDR2: SNHLY and FYNNEI. The CDR3 DNA follows: TGTGCCAGCAGTAGAGGCCCGAACTCTGGAAACACCATATATTTT. It translates to CASSRGPNSGNTIYF.

The genes are TRBV5-8 and TRBJ2-5; perhaps TRBD1 as D (6 bases). The V end lost 3 bases, the J end lost 1 base, and 10 bases lay between the germline ends. Germline-derived CDR1 and CDR2 are SGHTS and YDEGEE. This CDR3 comprises 14 residues. The chain's CDR3 is CASSSMTGQETQYF. The CDR3 nucleotides read TGTGCCAGCAGCTCTATGACAGGCCAAGAGACCCAGTACTTC.

The chain has TRBV30 and TRBJ2-7; TRBD1 aligns across 7 bases. The CDR3 consists of 15 residues. From germline, CDR1 is GTSNPN and CDR2 SVGIG (reference sequence). The CDR3 DNA reads as TGTGCAGGGACCGTGGACAGGTTGAAATCCTACGAGCAGTACTTC. It translates to CAGTVDRLKSYEQYF.

The chain joins TRBV6-5 to TRBJ1-3; D not resolved. This CDR3 is built from 15 residues. Germline CDR1 is MNHEY and CDR2 is SVGAGI. The germline V and J ends were trimmed by 0 bases and 0 bases, with 6 bases remaining between them. The CDR3 region is CASSYSYNSGNTIYF. The CDR3 coding sequence is TGTGCCAGCAGTTACTCGTACAACTCTGGAAACACCATATATTTT.

The V call is TRBV4-1, the J call TRBJ2-6; D perhaps matches TRBD2 (5 bases). Germline values: CDR1 MGHRA, CDR2 YSYEKL. Deletions cut 5 bases from V and 0 bases from J, with 8 bases between. This CDR3 comprises 15 residues. As DNA, the CDR3 is TGCGCCAGCAGCTTGGGAGACTCTGGGGCCAACGTCCTGACTTTC. Its protein is CASSLGDSGANVLTF.

This chain links TRBV18 with TRBJ1-4, with D possibly being TRBD1 (5 bases). Germline loops: CDR1 KGHSH, CDR2 LQKENI. This CDR3 has 14 amino acids. Trimming stripped 0 bases from V and 6 bases from J, with 8 bases between. CDR3 protein: CASSPPGAYEKLFF. The CDR3 coding sequence is TGTGCCAGCTCACCACCAGGGGCTTATGAAAAACTGTTTTTT.

J is TRBJ1-1 and V is TRBV5-1; 8 positions agree with TRBD1. CDR3 size: 14 residues. With V trimmed by 4 bases and J by 1 base, 3 bases remained unmatched. Germline V gene lookup returns CDR1 SGHRS and CDR2 YFSETQ. This CDR3 reads CASSPGQGNTEAFF. The CDR3 DNA follows: TGCGCCAGCAGCCCCGGACAGGGGAACACTGAAGCTTTCTTT.

This clone came up once. V gene TRBV19 combines with J gene TRBJ1-5, with 8 bases identical to TRBD1. CDR3 length: 19 residues. CDR1 and CDR2 from the germline V gene are LNHDA and SQIVND (reference sequence). V lost 3 bases to trimming and J lost 7 bases; unmatched junction nucleotides: 20. CDR3: CASSIRLGQAGGKLQPQHF. As DNA, the CDR3 is TGTGCCAGTAGTATCCGCCTGGGACAGGCGGGGGGGAAGTTGCAGCCCCAGCATTTT.

The chain couples TRBV11-3 to TRBJ2-3, with TRBD2 matching 7 bases. Trimming took 3 bases from V and 2 from J; bases not matched to a gene: 5. The germline gives CDR1 SGHNT, CDR2 YENEEA. This CDR3 has 15 residues. In DNA form, the CDR3 reads TGTGCCAGCAGCTTGGGGGGGACCCACACAGATACGCAGTATTTT. Its translation: CASSLGGTHTDTQYF.

This rearrangement joins TRBV7-9 to TRBJ2-1; 11 nucleotides agree with TRBD2. The V and J ends lost 2 bases and 9 bases, in that order; junction bases with no gene match: 6. This CDR3 contains 15 residues. The germline gives CDR1 SEHNR, CDR2 FQNEAQ (reference sequence). CDR3 residues: CASSLIAGGGFEQFF. The CDR3 coding sequence is TGTGCCAGCAGCTTAATAGCGGGAGGGGGGTTTGAGCAGTTCTTC.

This clone has only a few counts. The genes are TRBV2 and TRBJ2-5; 8 nucleotides match TRBD2. The junction had 7 bases not matched to a gene; V was cut back by 8 bases and J by 5 bases. This CDR3 has 13 residues. In germline, CDR1 is SNHLY, CDR2 FYNNEI. In DNA form, the CDR3 reads TGTGCCAGCGGGTTAGCGGGGTTGGAGACCCAGTACTTC. This gives the protein CASGLAGLETQYF.

The V call is TRBV4-3, the J call TRBJ2-1, with 9 nucleotides matching TRBD2. With V trimmed by 5 bases and J by 0 bases, 2 bases remained unmatched. Looked up from germline, CDR1 is LGHNA and CDR2 is YSLEER. The CDR3 contains 15 residues. The CDR3 coding sequence is TGCGCCAGCAGCGGTAGCGGGAGCTCCTACAATGAGCAGTTCTTC. Translating gives CASSGSGSSYNEQFF.

A few counts support this clone. DNA of the CDR3: TGTGCCAGCAGTTATTTCTCTACGGGGAGCAATGAGCAGTTCTTC. This gives the protein CASSYFSTGSNEQFF. The rearrangement links TRBV6-2 or TRBV6-3 to TRBJ2-1; weak D call: TRBD2 (5 bases). This CDR3 has 15 amino acids. Germline V gene sequence: CDR1 MNHEY, CDR2 SVGEGT. Deletions cut 3 bases from V and 6 bases from J, with 15 bases between.

J is TRBJ2-7 and V is TRBV11-2, with TRBD1 matching 7 bases. The CDR3 sequence is 14 residues long. Germline trimming cut 5 bases from V and 5 bases from J; bases unmatched to any gene: 9. Germline CDR1 and CDR2: SGHAT and FQNNGV. The CDR3 region is CASSVTTGKNEQYF. In DNA, the CDR3 is TGTGCCAGCAGCGTAACGACAGGGAAAAACGAGCAGTACTTC.

The rearrangement uses TRBV7-2 and TRBJ1-4; the match to TRBD1 covers 8 bases. This CDR3 is 15 amino acids long. From germline, CDR1 is SGHTA and CDR2 FQGNSA. Germline trimming cut 0 bases from V and 7 bases from J; bases unmatched to any gene: 4. CDR3 DNA: TGTGCCAGCAGCTTAGCTGGGACAGGCGGTGAAAAACTGTTTTTT. As protein: CASSLAGTGGEKLFF. Looking up the rest from reference TRBV7-2 and TRBJ1-4 gives the full variable domain: GAGVSQSPSNKVTEKGKDVELRCDPISGHTALYWYRQSLGQGLEFLIYFQGNSAPDKSGLPSDRFSAERTGGSVSTLTIQRTQQEDSAVYLCASSLAGTGGEKLFFGSGTQLSVL.

The chain carries TRBV7-8 and TRBJ2-3; 9 bases are a match to TRBD2. The CDR3 is 15 residues long. Per germline, CDR1 SGHVS and CDR2 FQNEAQ. Germline trimming cut 5 bases from V and 5 bases from J; bases unmatched to any gene: 8. The DNA for the CDR3 is TGTGCCAGCAGCGAGTCGCGGGGGGGCATAGATACGCAGTATTTT. Its protein is CASSESRGGIDTQYF.

The chain has TRBV18 and TRBJ1-3; tentatively, D is TRBD1 (6 bases). V was shortened by 6 bases and J by 0 bases, with 15 bases between the two germline ends. The CDR3 contains 16 residues. Germline CDR1 is KGHSH and CDR2 is LQKENI. CDR3 sequence reads: CASSHGDRSSGNTIYF. Here the CDR3 DNA reads TGTGCCAGCTCCCATGGAGACAGGAGCTCTGGAAACACCATATATTTT.